This T cell receptor (beta chain) was recovered during a study of breast tumors, draining lymph nodes, adjacent tissues. Study findings and constraints: Luminal-like breast cancer showed significantly greater tumor-nontumor repertoire similarity than basal-like breast cancer did. The data were judged consistent with most tumor T cells coming from lymph node and expanding in tumor. Compared with lymph nodes, tumors were less diverse; compared with nontumor tissue, more.

TCRdb redid the calling of the multiplex PCR reads with MiXCR, one entry per CDR3 protein. This table holds 150,000 to 200,000 distinct CDR3 sequences, more than 25% found once. Samples came from axillary lymph nodes draining the breast cancer. Germline V gives CDR1 MNHEY, CDR2 SVGEGT. Trimming removed 5 bases from V and 8 bases from J, with 21 bases in between. The CDR3 spans 15 residues. This clonotype was seen once. Its antigen is unidentified. Sequenced: axillary lymph node tissue. V and J are TRBV6-2 or TRBV6-3 and TRBJ1-2; no reliable D call. The clonotype was recovered from a female donor with breast cancer. Some clones in this sample may be carry-over from other donors' samples. CDR3 in amino acids: CASSHPGTALMGYTF. CDR3 bases: TGTGCCAGCAGTCACCCAGGAACGGCCCTTATGGGCTACACCTTC.